The rows below give T cell receptor beta chains drawn from one sample of a study of Graves' ophthalmopathy and Graves' hyperthyroidism. TCRdb fed the multiplex PCR reads into MiXCR, producing one record per CDR3 protein. The sample records some 1.1 million distinct CDR3 sequences, less than 45% being singletons. The sequenced sample was peripheral blood or thyroid tissue (not recorded which). These receptors came from an adult man with Graves' hyperthyroidism. Each CDR3 is given with its conserved first and last residue. The order of the fields is J gene, CDR3 length, V gene, D gene, clone size, CDR3 protein, CDR3 DNA. A D gene is named only where the DNA matches it firmly. Rows may omit the clone size; those that give it use once, few, many or a size class.

J gene: TRBJ2-7
CDR3 length: 15
V gene: TRBV12-3/TRBV12-4
D gene: -
clone size: few
CDR3 protein: CASSWTETALYEQYF
CDR3 DNA: TGTGCCAGCAGTTGGACTGAAACAGCTCTCTACGAGCAGTACTTC

J gene: TRBJ2-2
CDR3 length: 15
V gene: TRBV7-9
D gene: -
clone size: few
CDR3 protein: CASSPTVNKTGELFF
CDR3 DNA: TGTGCCAGCAGCCCGACAGTAAACAAAACCGGGGAGCTGTTTTTT

J gene: TRBJ1-5
CDR3 length: 16
V gene: TRBV4-3
D gene: -
clone size: few
CDR3 protein: CASSRLVRCNNQPQHF
CDR3 DNA: TGCGCCAGCAGCCGGCTCGTTCGGTGCAACAATCAGCCCCAGCATTTT

J gene: TRBJ1-1
CDR3 length: 13
V gene: TRBV29-1
D gene: -
clone size: many
CDR3 protein: CSVCVGGITEAFF
CDR3 DNA: TGCAGCGTTTGCGTAGGGGGAATCACTGAAGCTTTCTTT

J gene: TRBJ1-1
CDR3 length: 15
V gene: TRBV15
D gene: -
clone size: many
CDR3 protein: CATSRDRNTNTEAFF
CDR3 DNA: TGTGCCACCAGTAGAGACAGAAACACTAACACTGAAGCTTTCTTT

J gene: TRBJ1-2
CDR3 length: 14
V gene: TRBV10-3
D gene: TRBD1
clone size: many
CDR3 protein: CAIKGLGTDYGYTF
CDR3 DNA: TGTGCCATCAAAGGGCTGGGGACAGACTATGGCTACACCTTC

J gene: TRBJ2-2
CDR3 length: 12
V gene: TRBV20-1
D gene: -
clone size: -
CDR3 protein: CSATEGTGELFF
CDR3 DNA: TGCAGTGCTACGGAGGGGACTGGGGAGCTGTTTTTT

J gene: TRBJ1-5
CDR3 length: 17
V gene: TRBV11-2
D gene: TRBD1
clone size: -
CDR3 protein: CASSTGQGNWRGEPQHF
CDR3 DNA: TGTGCCAGCAGCACGGGACAGGGGAACTGGCGGGGGGAGCCCCAGCATTTT

J gene: TRBJ1-2
CDR3 length: 13
V gene: TRBV29-1
D gene: TRBD1
clone size: -
CDR3 protein: CSAKGQGGYGYTF
CDR3 DNA: TGCAGCGCCAAAGGACAGGGTGGATATGGCTACACCTTC

J gene: TRBJ2-7
CDR3 length: 13
V gene: TRBV5-6
D gene: TRBD1
clone size: -
CDR3 protein: CASSFLGGAGQYF
CDR3 DNA: TGTGCCAGCAGCTTTCTAGGGGGCGCGGGGCAGTACTTC

J gene: TRBJ1-4
CDR3 length: 13
V gene: TRBV20-1
D gene: -
clone size: many
CDR3 protein: CSAPAATNEKLFF
CDR3 DNA: TGCAGTGCCCCTGCTGCAACTAATGAAAAACTGTTTTTT